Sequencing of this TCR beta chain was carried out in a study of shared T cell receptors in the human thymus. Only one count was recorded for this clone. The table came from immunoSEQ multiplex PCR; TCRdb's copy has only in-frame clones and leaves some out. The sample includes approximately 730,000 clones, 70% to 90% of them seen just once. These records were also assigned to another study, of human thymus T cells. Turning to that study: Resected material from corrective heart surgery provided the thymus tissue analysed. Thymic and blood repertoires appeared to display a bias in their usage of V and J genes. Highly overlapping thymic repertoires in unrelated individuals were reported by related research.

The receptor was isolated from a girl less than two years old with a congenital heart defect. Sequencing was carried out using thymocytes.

CDR3 residues: CASSPGWSRCTEAFF. CDR3 in DNA: TGTGCCAGCAGCCCAGGGTGGTCCCGTTGCACTGAAGCTTTCTTT. The rearrangement links TRBV2 to TRBJ1-1, with D tentatively TRBD1 (5 bases). The CDR3 has 15 amino acids. CDR1 and CDR2 (germline): SNHLY, FYNNEI. With 6 bases removed from V and 4 bases from J, the gap between germline ends came to 18 bases.